This entry lists 4 T cell receptor beta chains sequenced from one sample in a study of lymphopenia after photon versus proton radiotherapy. Measured with immunoSEQ multiplex PCR; TCRdb has only the in-frame clones, and not every one. The sample shows tens of thousands of clones, 87% of them seen only once. The sample in question was peripheral blood, obtained from a patient treated with proton-based radiotherapy. The origin of the receptors is a man at least 80 years old with esophageal cancer.

The chain recombines TRBV2 with TRBJ2-5; D not certain. The V end was cut by 2 bases, the J end by 0 bases, with 1 base between. The CDR3 is 12 amino acids. Germline values: CDR1 SNHLY, CDR2 FYNNEI. DNA of the CDR3: TGTGCCAGCAGTGAAAACCAAGAGACCCAGTACTTC. It codes for CASSENQETQYF.

V is TRBV20-1 and J is TRBJ1-2; D not certain. Germline V CDR1 and CDR2: DFQATT, SNEGSKA (reference sequence). Trimming removed 1 base from V and 8 bases from J, with 8 bases in between. The CDR3 length is 11 residues. CDR3 DNA: TGCAGTGCTAGAGTAGGGATCGGCTACACCTTC. The encoded protein is CSARVGIGYTF.

V and J are TRBV9 and TRBJ1-3; D gene unclear. The germline V gene has CDR1 SGDLS and CDR2 YYNGEE. Trimming took 2 bases from V and 0 from J, leaving 12 bases between them. The CDR3 consists of 16 residues. The CDR3 reads CASSVGGPASGNTIYF. The CDR3 nucleotides are TGTGCCAGCAGCGTCGGTGGTCCGGCCTCTGGAAACACCATATATTTT.

V gene TRBV7-2 combines with J gene TRBJ2-7; 13 nucleotides match TRBD2. CDR1 and CDR2 (germline): SGHTA, FQGNSA. The CDR3 length is 18 residues. The J segment lost 2 bases and the V segment lost 1 base, leaving 8 bases of the junction unmatched. The chain's CDR3 is CASSLVGGLAGATYEQYF. Here the CDR3 DNA reads TGTGCCAGCAGCTTAGTAGGTGGACTAGCGGGGGCGACCTACGAGCAGTACTTC.